These 7 T cell receptor beta chains originate from one sample sequenced in a study of cytomegalovirus exposure and HLA in healthy donors. Researchers ran the PCR with 60 Vbeta and 13 Jbeta primers. The protocol was immunoSEQ multiplex PCR, while the TCRdb copy is restricted to in-frame clones and leaves out a portion. The profile shows 220,000 or so clones, more than 65% of them singletons. Sequencing used PBMCs. These receptors originate from a man in his forties or fifties in good health and CMV-seronegative.

The chain joins TRBV4-1 to TRBJ2-5, with TRBD1 matching over 9 bases. The CDR3 loop spans 15 amino acids. Germline V gene lookup returns CDR1 MGHRA and CDR2 YSYEKL. After removal of 4 bases from V and 5 bases from J, the junction contained 8 bases not matched to a gene. The DNA of the CDR3 is TGCGCCAGCAGCCCCGGGACAGGGAGGGGGGAGACCCAGTACTTC. Translated: CASSPGTGRGETQYF.

This clone was detected once. The chain employs TRBV7-9 and TRBJ1-4; D is possibly TRBD1 (5 bases). The CDR3 covers 15 residues. Germline CDR1 SEHNR, CDR2 FQNEAQ (reference sequence). Trimming pared 6 bases from V and 7 bases from J, leaving 18 bases between. The CDR3 DNA is TGTGCCAGCAGTCAATCGGGGGTTGGGCGTGAAAAACTGTTTTTT. Translating gives CASSQSGVGREKLFF. Filled out from reference TRBV7-9 and TRBJ1-4, the complete variable domain reads DTGVSQNPRHKITKRGQNVTFRCDPISEHNRLYWYRQTLGQGPEFLTYFQNEAQLEKSRLLSDRFSAERPKGSFSTLEIQRTEQGDSAMYLCASSQSGVGREKLFFGSGTQLSVL.

The rearrangement joins TRBV6-5 to TRBJ2-5, with D tentatively TRBD2 (5 bases). CDR3 length: 16 amino acids. Trimming took 0 bases from V and 0 from J, leaving 11 bases between them. CDR1 is MNHEY and CDR2 is SVGAGI in the germline V gene. The CDR3, as DNA: TGTGCCAGCAGTTACTCTAGAGGGTCGGACCAAGAGACCCAGTACTTC. Protein sequence: CASSYSRGSDQETQYF.

The V gene is TRBV6-5, the J gene TRBJ2-1, with 7 bases fitting TRBD1. CDR1 MNHEY and CDR2 SVGAGI come from the germline V gene. The CDR3 length is 11 residues. Trimming at V came to 7 bases and at J to 7 bases, leaving 1 base not matched to a gene. The CDR3: CASTRGNEQFF. The CDR3 DNA sequence: TGTGCCAGCACCAGGGGGAATGAGCAGTTCTTC.

This clone was picked up a small number of times. The V call is TRBV6-6, the J call TRBJ2-1, with 10 bases matching TRBD1. This CDR3 spans 15 amino acids. The junction had 9 bases not matched to a gene; V was cut back by 6 bases and J by 7 bases. The germline V gene has CDR1 MNHNY and CDR2 SVGAGI (reference sequence). The CDR3 DNA reads TGTGCCAGCAGCAGAACGGGACAGGGGTTGAATGAGCAGTTCTTC. Encoded protein: CASSRTGQGLNEQFF.

This sequence joins TRBV5-1 and TRBJ1-5; possibly TRBD1 for D (6 bases). This CDR3 is 13 amino acids long. V lost 2 bases, J lost 6 bases, and 9 bases lay in between. In germline, CDR1 is SGHRS, CDR2 YFSETQ. The DNA for the CDR3 is TGCGCCAGCAGCTTATCAGGGGTTCAGCCCCAGCATTTT. Protein product: CASSLSGVQPQHF.

The V and J genes are TRBV7-9 and TRBJ2-7, with 7 bases fitting TRBD2. With 4 bases clipped from V and 4 bases from J, the junction kept 13 bases outside the gene matches. There are 16 residues in the CDR3. Germline CDR1 is SEHNR and CDR2 is FQNEAQ (reference sequence). The CDR3 DNA follows: TGTGCCAGCAGCTCTCTAGCTTCCGGGAGGTTTTACGAGCAGTACTTC. Amino acid sequence: CASSSLASGRFYEQYF.